This entry lists 2 T cell receptor beta chains sequenced from one sample in a study of blood T cell repertoires in COVID-19. Libraries were prepared by immunoSEQ multiplex PCR; TCRdb keeps only in-frame clonotypes and omits some of them. The repertoire has roughly 97,000 clones, approximately 87% of them found once; the top ten carry 15%. Sequencing was done on a sample of peripheral blood. All receptors come from a man aged 50-59 years with acute or convalescent COVID-19.

V gene TRBV15 combines with J gene TRBJ2-5; 7 positions agree with TRBD2. J gave up 5 bases and V 5 bases, and 8 bases lay outside the gene matches. Germline V gene sequence: CDR1 LNHNV, CDR2 YYDKDF (reference sequence). The length of the CDR3 is 14 residues. CDR3 DNA: TGTGCCACCAGCGGACGACTAGCCGGGGAGACCCAGTACTTC. Translating it yields CATSGRLAGETQYF.

The chain links TRBV4-1 to TRBJ1-3; D ambiguous. Deletions cut 3 bases from V and 4 bases from J, with 25 bases between. CDR1 MGHRA and CDR2 YSYEKL come from the germline V gene. CDR3 length: 19 residues. The CDR3 DNA is TGCGCCAGCAGCCACCAGGCGGGTACGACCGATAGGTCGGGAAACACCATATATTTT. This codes for CASSHQAGTTDRSGNTIYF.